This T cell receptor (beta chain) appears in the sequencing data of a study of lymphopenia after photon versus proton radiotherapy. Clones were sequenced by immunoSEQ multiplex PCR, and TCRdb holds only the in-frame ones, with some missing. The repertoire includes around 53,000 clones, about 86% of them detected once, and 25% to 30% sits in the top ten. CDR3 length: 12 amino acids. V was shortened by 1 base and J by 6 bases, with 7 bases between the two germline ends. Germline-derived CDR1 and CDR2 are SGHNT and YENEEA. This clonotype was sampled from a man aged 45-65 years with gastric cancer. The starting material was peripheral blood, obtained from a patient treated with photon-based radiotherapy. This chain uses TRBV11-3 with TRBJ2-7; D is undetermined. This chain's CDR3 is CASSLGESEQYF. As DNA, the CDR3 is TGTGCCAGCAGCTTAGGAGAAAGCGAGCAGTACTTC.